The rows below give T cell receptor beta chains drawn from one sample of a study of brain metastases from non-small cell lung cancer. The protocol was immunoSEQ multiplex PCR, while the TCRdb copy is restricted to in-frame clones and leaves out a portion. Among over 12,000 clones listed, under 85% were seen once. The sequencing input was primary lung tumor tissue. The source of these receptors is a donor at least 40 years old with non-small cell lung cancer. Each CDR3 is given with its conserved first and last residue. A D gene is named only where the DNA matches it firmly. Clone size, where shown, is once, few, many, or a class for clones that have expanded.

j_call	d_call	v_call	clone_size	cdr3_nt	cdr3_aa
TRBJ1-4	TRBD1	TRBV9	NA	TGTGCCAGCAGCATGGGACAGGGCGGTGAAAAACTGTTTTTT	CASSMGQGGEKLFF
TRBJ2-2	NA	TRBV7-3	few	TGTGCCAGCAGCTCTGACAGTTTCACCGGGGAGCTGTTTTTT	CASSSDSFTGELFF
TRBJ2-1	TRBD2	TRBV19	few	TGTGCCAGTAGTCCACTAGCGGGGGCCCTGGGGAACAATGAGCAGTTCTTC	CASSPLAGALGNNEQFF
TRBJ2-6	NA	TRBV19	NA	TGTGCCAGTAGTATTTTGGACTCTGGGGCCAACGTCCTGACTTTC	CASSILDSGANVLTF
TRBJ2-5	NA	TRBV6-2/TRBV6-3	NA	TGTGCCAGCAGTTCGGGGGGCTGGGAGACCCAGTACTTC	CASSSGGWETQYF
TRBJ2-1	NA	TRBV2	NA	TGTGCCAGCGGGAGGGGGTCCTACAATGAGCAGTTCTTC	CASGRGSYNEQFF
TRBJ1-1	NA	TRBV20-1	NA	TGCAGTGCTATTCGACGGCGTGAAGCTTTCTTT	CSAIRRREAFF
TRBJ2-7	NA	TRBV7-2	NA	TGTGCCAGCAGCTTAGCGGCGGGCACCATTTACGAGCAGTACTTC	CASSLAAGTIYEQYF
TRBJ1-1	NA	TRBV6-5	NA	TGTGCCAGCAGTCTCACTCAAAACACTGAAGCTTTCTTT	CASSLTQNTEAFF
TRBJ2-1	NA	TRBV9	NA	TGTGCCAGCAGCGTAGCTTGGGGTCTGGGCAATGAGCAGTTCTTC	CASSVAWGLGNEQFF
TRBJ1-1	NA	TRBV7-8	few	TGTGCCAGCAGCCTAACCAACCAGGTGGAAGCTTTCTTT	CASSLTNQVEAFF
TRBJ1-1	NA	TRBV7-9	NA	TGTGCCAGCAGCCTTTACAAGAACACTGAAGCTTTCTTT	CASSLYKNTEAFF
TRBJ1-1	NA	TRBV5-6	NA	TGTGCCAGCAGTCGGACAGATCGGGGGACTTTCTTT	CASSRTDRGTFF
TRBJ1-3	NA	TRBV7-9	NA	TGTGCCAGCAGCCTCGGGACCGCGGGCTACTCTGGAAACACCATATATTTT	CASSLGTAGYSGNTIYF
TRBJ2-7	NA	TRBV5-1	NA	TGCGCCAGCAGCGTAAACCTCTACGAGCAGTACTTC	CASSVNLYEQYF
TRBJ2-7	TRBD1	TRBV6-1	NA	TGTGCCAGCAGTGAAATGCCAGGGGGCCCGCACGAGCAGTACTTC	CASSEMPGGPHEQYF
TRBJ2-3	NA	TRBV7-9	NA	TGTGCCAGCACCCCCCAGATAGGACAGAGAGAATATAGCACAGATACGCAGTATTTT	CASTPQIGQREYSTDTQYF
TRBJ1-6	NA	TRBV7-2	NA	TGTGCCAGCAGTCCTAAGATCGGGACATCCAATTCACCCCTCCACTTT	CASSPKIGTSNSPLHF
TRBJ1-1	TRBD1	TRBV29-1	NA	TGCAGCGGAGACAGGGGGCCGGCCACTGAAGCTTTCTTT	CSGDRGPATEAFF
TRBJ1-1	NA	TRBV12-3/TRBV12-4	NA	TGTGCCAGCAGCCTCGCATCCGGGACAGAAGCTTTCTTT	CASSLASGTEAFF
TRBJ1-1	TRBD1	TRBV18	NA	TGTGCCAGCTCACCCTCCGGGGGACAGAGGAATACTGAAGCTTTCTTT	CASSPSGGQRNTEAFF
TRBJ2-5	TRBD1	TRBV18	NA	TGTGCCAGCTCACGGAATACAGGGGATCAAGAGACCCAGTACTTC	CASSRNTGDQETQYF
TRBJ2-7	NA	TRBV7-2	NA	TGTGCCAGCAGCTACGACATACGCTACGAGCAGTACTTC	CASSYDIRYEQYF
TRBJ2-2	NA	TRBV19	NA	TGTGCCAGTATTTCGGCAGGGCGAACCGGGGAGCTGTTTTTT	CASISAGRTGELFF
TRBJ2-1	NA	TRBV11-2	NA	TGTGCCAGCAGCTTAATCGGGACGCGCAATGAGCAGTTCTTC	CASSLIGTRNEQFF
TRBJ1-2	NA	TRBV7-9	NA	TGTGCCAGCAGCTTACTGGGCAGGGGCCCTAACTATGGCTACACCTTC	CASSLLGRGPNYGYTF
TRBJ2-4	NA	TRBV9	once	TGTGCCAGCAGCGCAGATTTGGACCACATTCAGTACTTC	CASSADLDHIQYF
TRBJ2-4	TRBD1	TRBV27	NA	TGTGCCAGCAGCTCCACAGGGGCAGGTTCAACGGGCATTCAGTACTTC	CASSSTGAGSTGIQYF
TRBJ1-1	TRBD1	TRBV29-1	NA	TGCAGCGTTATGACAGGGACAGGGACTGAAGCTTTCTTT	CSVMTGTGTEAFF
TRBJ1-2	NA	TRBV18	few	TGTGCCAGCTCACGTCGACAGGAAAGATATGGCTACACCTTC	CASSRRQERYGYTF
TRBJ1-1	NA	TRBV23-1	few	TGCGCCAGCAGTCAAGGGGAGCGAGTGGCAGGGAAAGCTTTCTTT	CASSQGERVAGKAFF
TRBJ2-7	NA	TRBV27	NA	TGTGCCAGCAGTTTGGGGCCTCACTACGAGCAGTACTTC	CASSLGPHYEQYF
TRBJ2-1	NA	TRBV30	once	TGTGCCTGGCGCCCCTTTTACAATGAGCAGTTCTTC	CAWRPFYNEQFF
TRBJ2-5	NA	TRBV4-3	NA	TGCGCCAGCAGCCAAGTGGGAGGGAACAGGGAGGAGACCCAGTACTTC	CASSQVGGNREETQYF
TRBJ2-1	NA	TRBV5-4	NA	TGTGCCAGCAGCTTGTCAGCGGCAACCTACAATGAGCAGTTCTTC	CASSLSAATYNEQFF
TRBJ2-5	NA	TRBV7-8	NA	TGTGCCAGCAGCCGCCCGAGCGGAGAGACCCAGTACTTC	CASSRPSGETQYF
TRBJ2-3	NA	TRBV6-5	once	TGTGCCAGCAGTTCGGGGGCATGGTCAGATACGCAGTATTTT	CASSSGAWSDTQYF
TRBJ1-1	NA	TRBV14	NA	TGTGCCAGCAGCCAAGATTTCACAGAAGCTTTCTTT	CASSQDFTEAFF
TRBJ1-1	NA	TRBV5-1	NA	TGCGCCAGCAGCTTGCAGGGTACTACTTTAATGAACACTGAAGCTTTCTTT	CASSLQGTTLMNTEAFF
TRBJ1-1	NA	TRBV3-1/TRBV3-2	NA	TGTGCCAGCAGCCCACACCAGAACACTGAAGCTTTCTTT	CASSPHQNTEAFF
TRBJ1-4	NA	TRBV4-2	NA	TGTGCCAGCAGCCAAGATCTCACGGCCCGCAATAATGAAAAACTGTTTTTT	CASSQDLTARNNEKLFF
TRBJ1-2	NA	TRBV19	few	TGTGCCAGTAGTATTGGGGAGCTCTATGGCTACACCTTC	CASSIGELYGYTF
TRBJ2-7	NA	TRBV6-5	NA	TGTGCCAGCAGTTCCGCCGGGACCCTCTACGAGCAGTACTTC	CASSSAGTLYEQYF
TRBJ2-2	NA	TRBV7-6	NA	TGTGCCAGCAGCCTCCGGACAGACACGAACACCGGGGAGCTGTTTTTT	CASSLRTDTNTGELFF
TRBJ2-2	NA	TRBV19	NA	TGTGCCAGTAGTATAGGCCAGATCCTAATAGCCGGGGAGCTGTTTTTT	CASSIGQILIAGELFF
TRBJ2-2	TRBD1	TRBV7-3	NA	TGTGCCAGCAGCACAGACAGGGGGCGCGTCACCGGGGAGCTGTTTTTT	CASSTDRGRVTGELFF
TRBJ2-3	TRBD1	TRBV19	NA	TGTGCCACCCAACAGGGGGCGCGGACAGATACGCAGTATTTT	CATQQGARTDTQYF
TRBJ1-3	NA	TRBV18	NA	TGTGCCAGCTCCCTAGCACTTCCGGACAGCCTAACGAGCTCTGGAAACACCATATATTTT	CASSLALPDSLTSSGNTIYF
TRBJ1-5	NA	TRBV2	NA	TGTGCCAGCAGGCCCATCGCGGGAGCCCAGCATTTT	CASRPIAGAQHF
TRBJ2-1	NA	TRBV5-1	NA	TGCGCCAGCAGCCCGGGGGTACGGGATGAGCAGTTCTTC	CASSPGVRDEQFF